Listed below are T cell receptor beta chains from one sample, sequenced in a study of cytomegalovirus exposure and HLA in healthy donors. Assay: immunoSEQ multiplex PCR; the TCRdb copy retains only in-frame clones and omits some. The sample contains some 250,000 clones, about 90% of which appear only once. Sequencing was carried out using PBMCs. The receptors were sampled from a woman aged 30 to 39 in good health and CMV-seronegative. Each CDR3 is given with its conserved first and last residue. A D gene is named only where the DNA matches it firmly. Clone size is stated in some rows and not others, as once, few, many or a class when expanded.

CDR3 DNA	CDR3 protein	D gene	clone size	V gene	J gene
TGTGCCAGCAGCCAATCGACGGGGGACAGGTTCCTCTTC	CASSQSTGDRFLF	TRBD1	.	TRBV16	TRBJ2-7
TGTGCCAGCAGCTTAAGACTAGCGGGATTTTTGCAGTACTTC	CASSLRLAGFLQYF	TRBD2	.	TRBV5-5	TRBJ2-7
TGTGCCAGCAGTTTATGGCGTCCACCAACTAATGAAAAACTGTTTTTT	CASSLWRPPTNEKLFF	.	.	TRBV27	TRBJ1-4
TGCGCCAGCCGTAGGGGCTTCCAAGAGACCCAGTACTTC	CASRRGFQETQYF	.	.	TRBV5-1	TRBJ2-5
TGTGCCAGCCACTCGAGGCGGGACCTATTCACCGGGGAGCTGTTTTTT	CASHSRRDLFTGELFF	.	.	TRBV28	TRBJ2-2
TGTGCCAGCAGTGTGGAAAGGCAAGACGAGCAGTACTTC	CASSVERQDEQYF	.	.	TRBV2	TRBJ2-7
TGTGCCAGCAGTTTTTGGGACAGGGTAGGGGAGACCCAGTACTTC	CASSFWDRVGETQYF	TRBD1	.	TRBV28	TRBJ2-5
TGCGCCAGCAGCCACCCCGGGACGAACACCGGGGAGCTGTTTTTT	CASSHPGTNTGELFF	.	.	TRBV4-1	TRBJ2-2
TGTGCCATCAGTGGCGGCAGGTCCTACGAGCAGTACTTC	CAISGGRSYEQYF	.	.	TRBV10-3	TRBJ2-7
TGTGCCAGCAGCTCCTCCAGGGGGGTCCAAGAGACCCAGTACTTC	CASSSSRGVQETQYF	.	.	TRBV7-6	TRBJ2-5
TGTGCCAGCAGCTTAGAGGGGGCTGAGCTCTCCTACGAGCAGTACTTC	CASSLEGAELSYEQYF	TRBD1	.	TRBV7-9	TRBJ2-7
TGTGCCAGCAGCTTAGGCCAGTGGGAAGGCAATCAGCCCCAGCATTTT	CASSLGQWEGNQPQHF	.	once	TRBV7-2	TRBJ1-5
TGTGCCAGAATTAGCGGGAGGGACTACAATGAGCAGTTCTTC	CARISGRDYNEQFF	TRBD2	.	TRBV7-9	TRBJ2-1
TGTGCCAGCAGCCCCCGGTACGAGCAGTACTTC	CASSPRYEQYF	.	.	TRBV11-2	TRBJ2-7
TGTGCCTGGAGTTCCCAGACTAGGCCCCCCTACGAGCAGTACTTC	CAWSSQTRPPYEQYF	.	.	TRBV30	TRBJ2-7
TGTGCCAGCAGCTTCATATCCGGGACTTTAAATGAGCAGTTCTTC	CASSFISGTLNEQFF	.	.	TRBV11-3	TRBJ2-1
TGTGCCAGCAGTTTTCCTAAGGGACAGACCTACGAGCAGTACTTC	CASSFPKGQTYEQYF	TRBD1	.	TRBV28	TRBJ2-7
TGTGCCAGCAGCTTAGGGAGCGGGAGCTCCTACGAGCAGTACTTC	CASSLGSGSSYEQYF	TRBD2	.	TRBV13	TRBJ2-7
TGTGCCAGCAGCTTTCAGGGGGTCGAGACTGAAGCTTTCTTT	CASSFQGVETEAFF	TRBD1	.	TRBV7-2	TRBJ1-1
TGTGCCAGCAGCGTAGGGTCTAGCGGGACCCGAGAGACCCAGTACTTC	CASSVGSSGTRETQYF	TRBD2	.	TRBV9	TRBJ2-5
TGTGCCAGCAGTGATCGGGACAGGCACTGGGAGCAGTACTTC	CASSDRDRHWEQYF	TRBD1	once	TRBV2	TRBJ2-7
TGTGCCAGCAGTTTGGGGCCCTTCGATCTAGAAGTAGATGAGCAGTTCTTC	CASSLGPFDLEVDEQFF	.	.	TRBV27	TRBJ2-1
TGTGCCAGCAGTTCCTCGAGGACAGGGCCTTATGCCTACACCTTC	CASSSSRTGPYAYTF	TRBD1	.	TRBV28	TRBJ1-2
TGTGCCAGCAGCCGGGATAGCGGGAGTGACGGGGAGCTGTTTTTT	CASSRDSGSDGELFF	TRBD2	.	TRBV4-2	TRBJ2-2
TGTGCCATCAGTGATAAGGGGTGGGGCTACACCTTC	CAISDKGWGYTF	.	once	TRBV10-3	TRBJ1-2
TGTGCCAGCAAGGGGGGGGCGACTACCTATGGCTACACCTTC	CASKGGATTYGYTF	.	few	TRBV27	TRBJ1-2
TGTGCCAGCACCCCGACTAGCCCCTACAATGAGCAGTTCTTC	CASTPTSPYNEQFF	TRBD2	.	TRBV7-6	TRBJ2-1
TGCAGCGTTGTTCTCGGACATGCGGGTCCAAACATTCAGTACTTC	CSVVLGHAGPNIQYF	.	.	TRBV29-1	TRBJ2-4
TGTGCCAGCAGTTTCCCCTCCCGTAAGCCAAGCTCCTACGAGCAGTACTTC	CASSFPSRKPSSYEQYF	.	.	TRBV28	TRBJ2-7